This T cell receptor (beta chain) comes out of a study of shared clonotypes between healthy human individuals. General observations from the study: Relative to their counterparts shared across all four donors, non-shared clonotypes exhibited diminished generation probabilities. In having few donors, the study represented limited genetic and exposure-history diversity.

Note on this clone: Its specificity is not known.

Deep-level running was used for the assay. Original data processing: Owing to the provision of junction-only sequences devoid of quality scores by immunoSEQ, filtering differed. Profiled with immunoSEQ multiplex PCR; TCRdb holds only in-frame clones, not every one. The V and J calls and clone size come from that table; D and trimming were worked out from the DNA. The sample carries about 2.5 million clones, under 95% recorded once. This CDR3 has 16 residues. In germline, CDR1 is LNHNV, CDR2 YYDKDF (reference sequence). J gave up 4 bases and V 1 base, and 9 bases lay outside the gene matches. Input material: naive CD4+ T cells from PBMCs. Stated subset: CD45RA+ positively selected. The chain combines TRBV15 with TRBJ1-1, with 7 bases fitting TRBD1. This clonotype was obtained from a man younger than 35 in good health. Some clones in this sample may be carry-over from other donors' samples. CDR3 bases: TGTGCCACCAGCAGAGGTGCGGGCAGGGGGAGCACTGAAGCTTTCTTT. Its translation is CATSRGAGRGSTEAFF. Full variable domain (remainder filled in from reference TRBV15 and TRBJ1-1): DAMVIQNPRYQVTQFGKPVTLSCSQTLNHNVMYWYQQKSSQAPKLLFHYYDKDFNNEADTPDNFQSRRPNTSFCFLDIRSPGLGDTAMYLCATSRGAGRGSTEAFFGQGTRLTVV.